Following are 5 T cell receptor beta chains from one sample sequenced in a study of T cell responses to AZD1222 COVID-19 vaccine. Assay used: immunoSEQ multiplex PCR; TCRdb lists only in-frame clones, some missing. The table includes about 260,000 clones, over 90% detected once. The material sequenced was peripheral blood, taken on day 0 of AZD1222 vaccination. These receptors were collected from an adult in good health.

V and J are TRBV27 and TRBJ2-7; 10 nucleotides line up with TRBD1. The ends lost 2 bases at V and 3 bases at J; junction bases unmatched: 4. This CDR3 contains 15 residues. Germline V gene lookup returns CDR1 MNHEY and CDR2 SMNVEV (reference sequence). DNA for the CDR3: TGTGCCAGCAGTTTAATAGGGACAGGGGTCTACGAGCAGTACTTC. It codes for CASSLIGTGVYEQYF.

The V and J genes are TRBV5-1 and TRBJ2-7; weak D call: TRBD1 (6 bases). The CDR3 loop spans 14 amino acids. Germline loops: CDR1 SGHRS, CDR2 YFSETQ. The V end was cut by 4 bases, the J end by 3 bases, with 14 bases between. CDR3 nucleotides: TGCGCCAGCAGCATCACAGGGCCCCTCTACGAGCAGTACTTC. It translates to CASSITGPLYEQYF.

This sequence joins TRBV11-2 and TRBJ2-7; D unresolved. Germline V lookup: CDR1 SGHAT, CDR2 FQNNGV. The CDR3 contains 11 residues. The V gene lost 5 bases and the J gene lost 6 bases, with 8 bases spanning the gap. CDR3: CASSLLSEQYF. The CDR3 DNA is TGTGCCAGCAGCCTTCTGAGCGAGCAGTACTTC.

The rearrangement uses TRBV5-4 and TRBJ1-2; TRBD1 might be the D (6 bases). Germline V gene sequence: CDR1 SGHNT, CDR2 YYREEE (reference sequence). The CDR3 sequence is 14 residues long. V was cut by 0 bases and J by 7 bases, with 13 bases left in between. For the CDR3, the DNA is TGTGCCAGCAGCTTGGGCAGGGGAAAGCTTGGCTACACCTTC. Translation gives CASSLGRGKLGYTF. The full variable domain, in which reference TRBV5-4 and TRBJ1-2 provide the parts outside the CDR3, is ETGVTQSPTHLIKTRGQQVTLRCSSQSGHNTVSWYQQALGQGPQFIFQYYREEENGRGNFPPRFSGLQFPNYSSELNVNALELDDSALYLCASSLGRGKLGYTFGSGTRLTVV.

In its sample, this clone was seen once. The sample has other DNA sequences that encode this CDR3 too. This chain uses TRBV5-1 with TRBJ2-7; 11 nucleotides align to TRBD1. This CDR3 comprises 15 residues. CDR1 SGHRS and CDR2 YFSETQ come from the germline V gene. J was trimmed by 5 bases and V by 0 bases; bases with no gene match: 4. The DNA of the CDR3 is TGCGCCAGCAGCTTGGGGACAGGGGGCATCGACGAGCAGTACTTC. Translated: CASSLGTGGIDEQYF.